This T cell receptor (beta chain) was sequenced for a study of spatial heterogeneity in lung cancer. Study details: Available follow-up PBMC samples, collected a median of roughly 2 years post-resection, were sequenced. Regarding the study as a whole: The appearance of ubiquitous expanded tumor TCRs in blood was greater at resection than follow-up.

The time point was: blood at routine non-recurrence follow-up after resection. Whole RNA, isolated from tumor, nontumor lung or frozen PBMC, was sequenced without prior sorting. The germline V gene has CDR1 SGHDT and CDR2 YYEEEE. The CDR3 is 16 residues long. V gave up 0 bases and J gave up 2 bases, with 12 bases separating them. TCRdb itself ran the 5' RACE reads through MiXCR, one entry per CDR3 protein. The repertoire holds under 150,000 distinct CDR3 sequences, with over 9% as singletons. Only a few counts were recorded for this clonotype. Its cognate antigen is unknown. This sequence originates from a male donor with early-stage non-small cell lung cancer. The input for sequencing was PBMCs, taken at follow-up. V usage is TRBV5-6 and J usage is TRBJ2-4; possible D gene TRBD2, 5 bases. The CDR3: CASSLEEGLSKNIQYF. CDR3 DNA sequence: TGTGCCAGCAGCTTGGAAGAGGGTCTATCCAAAAACATTCAGTACTTC. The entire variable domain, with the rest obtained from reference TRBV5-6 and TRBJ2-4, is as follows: DAGVTQSPTHLIKTRGQQVTLRCSPKSGHDTVSWYQQALGQGPQFIFQYYEEEERQRGNFPDRFSGHQFPNYSSELNVNALLLGDSALYLCASSLEEGLSKNIQYFGAGTRLSVL.